This T cell receptor (beta chain) was sequenced during a study of T cell repertoires in cytomegalovirus infection. Between the trimmed V and J ends, which lost 8 bases and 0 bases, there was a span of 15 bases. This CDR3 spans 14 amino acids. Germline CDR1 DFQATT, CDR2 SNEGSKA (reference sequence). As for this clonotype: What it binds is unknown.

From the reads, TCRdb called clonotypes with MiXCR, one entry per CDR3 protein. The table lists under 90,000 distinct CDR3 sequences, about 23% of them singletons. The rearrangement uses TRBV20-1 and TRBJ2-3; a possible D gene is TRBD2 (5 bases). This clonotype was obtained from a human donor in good health (CMV status not recorded). Some clones in this sample may be carry-over from other donors' samples. Sequencing was carried out using PBMCs, sequenced either directly or after in vitro stimulation (not recorded which). CDR3 in amino acids: CSQSRLPSTDTQYF. CDR3 in DNA: TGCAGTCAGTCCAGACTACCCAGCACAGATACGCAGTATTTT.